This T cell receptor beta chain derives from a study of cytomegalovirus exposure and HLA in healthy donors. Turning to the study itself: Assignment to the Caucasian-associated ancestry cluster applied to around 82% of the approximately 400 genotyped donors. Overall study results and limits: It was assumed in the presence/absence analyses that sequencing depth was roughly uniform across donors. Most TCR beta V segments were productive about 87% or about 30% of the time in an earlier analysis.

The germline CDR1 and CDR2 sequences are WSHSY and SAAADI. The CDR3 contains 13 residues. The junction had 8 bases not matched to a gene; V was cut back by 4 bases and J by 14 bases. The PCR employed 60 Vbeta primers together with 13 Jbeta primers. TCRdb keeps only in-frame clones here, not all; method: immunoSEQ multiplex PCR. The sample holds around 170,000 clones, roughly 80% seen once. Remarks on this clone: Its antigen is undetermined.

The rearrangement uses TRBV10-2 and TRBJ1-6; 7 bases are shared with TRBD1. The sequence was obtained from a man in his fifties in good health and CMV-seronegative. Sequencing used PBMCs. CDR3 nucleotides: TGCGCCAGCAGTGCCAGGGGGTATGAAACCCTCCACTTT. This codes for CASSARGYETLHF.